This T cell receptor beta chain was sequenced for a study of T cells expressing NK-cell markers. The CDR3 consists of 13 residues. Germline lookup yields CDR1 DFQATT and CDR2 SNEGSKA (reference sequence). The TCR beta cDNA came from 5'RACE template switching with UMIs. TCRdb reanalyzed the 5' RACE reads and collapses them to one entry per CDR3 protein, without DNA. Found here are about 460,000 distinct CDR3 sequences; the top ten clones hold 1.4%. This TCR came from a woman in her forties or fifties in good health. This chain links TRBV20-1 with TRBJ2-1. The sample was blood T cells: a sorted CD56 or NKG2C T cell subset, CD4+ or CD8+ T cells, or bulk PBMC T cells (not recorded which). CDR3 region: CRATGESPNEQFF.